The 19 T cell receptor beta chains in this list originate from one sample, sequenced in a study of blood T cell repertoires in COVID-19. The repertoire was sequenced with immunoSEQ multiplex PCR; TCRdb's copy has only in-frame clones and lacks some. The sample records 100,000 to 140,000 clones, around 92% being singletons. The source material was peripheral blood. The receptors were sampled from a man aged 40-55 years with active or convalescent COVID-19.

The CDR3 protein is CASSYPRTGEDEKLFF. Written as DNA, the CDR3 is TGTGCCAGCAGTTACCCCCGGACAGGGGAGGACGAAAAACTGTTTTTT. The chain is built from TRBV6-2 or TRBV6-3 and TRBJ1-4; TRBD1 aligns across 9 bases. This CDR3 region has 16 residues. The J segment lost 8 bases and the V segment lost 2 bases, leaving 9 bases of the junction unmatched. Germline-derived CDR1 and CDR2 are MNHEY and SVGEGT.

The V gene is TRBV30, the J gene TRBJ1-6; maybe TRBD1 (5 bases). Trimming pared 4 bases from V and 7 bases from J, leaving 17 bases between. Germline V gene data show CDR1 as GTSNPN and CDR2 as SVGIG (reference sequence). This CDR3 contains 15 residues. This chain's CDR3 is CAWIKEGRSNSPLHF. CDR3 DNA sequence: TGTGCCTGGATTAAAGAGGGGAGGTCGAATTCACCCCTCCACTTT.

The CDR3 DNA is TGTGCCAGCAGCAAAGGCTGGGGAGCGGGGGGTTCCTACAATGAGCAGTTCTTC. It is translated as CASSKGWGAGGSYNEQFF. This chain joins TRBV21-1 and TRBJ2-1; the table's TRBD2 call for D was not verified on the DNA. TRBV21-1 is assigned pseudogene status. The CDR3 length is 18 residues.

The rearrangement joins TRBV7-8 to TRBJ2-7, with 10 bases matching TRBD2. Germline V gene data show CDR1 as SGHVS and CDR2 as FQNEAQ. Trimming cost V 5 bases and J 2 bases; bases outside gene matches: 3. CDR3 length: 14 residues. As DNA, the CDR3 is TGTGCCAGCAGCACAGGACTAGCGGCCTACGAGCAGTACTTC. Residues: CASSTGLAAYEQYF.

The chain's CDR3 is CASSFTGQRNQPQHF. Here the CDR3 DNA reads TGTGCCAGCAGTTTCACTGGACAGCGGAATCAGCCCCAGCATTTT. The chain links TRBV6-6 to TRBJ1-5, with TRBD1 as a possible D gene (6 bases). Germline V gives CDR1 MNHNY, CDR2 SVGAGI (reference sequence). V was pared by 4 bases and J by 4 bases, with 14 bases between. The length of the CDR3 is 15 residues.

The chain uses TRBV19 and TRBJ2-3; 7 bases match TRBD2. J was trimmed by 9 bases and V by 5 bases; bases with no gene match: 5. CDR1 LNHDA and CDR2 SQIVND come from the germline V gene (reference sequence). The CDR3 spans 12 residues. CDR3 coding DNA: TGTGCCAGTAGTGACCGGGGGGTCACGCAGTATTTT. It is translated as CASSDRGVTQYF.

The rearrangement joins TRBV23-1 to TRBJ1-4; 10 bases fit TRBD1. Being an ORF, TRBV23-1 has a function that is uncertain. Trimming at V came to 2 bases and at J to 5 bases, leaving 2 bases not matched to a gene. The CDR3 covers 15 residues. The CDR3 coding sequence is TGCGCCAGCAGTCAAGACAGGGGGCGCAATGAAAAACTGTTTTTT. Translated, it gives CASSQDRGRNEKLFF.

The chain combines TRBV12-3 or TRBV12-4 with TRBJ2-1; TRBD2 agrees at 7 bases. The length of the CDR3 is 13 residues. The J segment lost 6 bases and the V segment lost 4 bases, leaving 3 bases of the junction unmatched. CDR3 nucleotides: TGTGCCAGCAGTTCGGGAGGCGTCAATGAGCAGTTCTTC. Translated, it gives CASSSGGVNEQFF.

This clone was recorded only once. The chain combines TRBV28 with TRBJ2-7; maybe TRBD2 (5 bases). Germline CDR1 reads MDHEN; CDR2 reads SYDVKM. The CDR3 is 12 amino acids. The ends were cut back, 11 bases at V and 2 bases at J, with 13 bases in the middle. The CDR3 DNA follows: TGTGCCTGCGCTAAGCGGCCCTACGAGCAGTACTTC. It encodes CACAKRPYEQYF. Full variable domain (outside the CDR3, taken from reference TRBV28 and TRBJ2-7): DVKVTQSSRYLVKRTGEKVFLECVQDMDHENMFWYRQDPGLGLRLIYFSYDVKMKEKGDIPEGYSVSREKKERFSLILESASTNQTSMYLCACAKRPYEQYFGPGTRLTVT.

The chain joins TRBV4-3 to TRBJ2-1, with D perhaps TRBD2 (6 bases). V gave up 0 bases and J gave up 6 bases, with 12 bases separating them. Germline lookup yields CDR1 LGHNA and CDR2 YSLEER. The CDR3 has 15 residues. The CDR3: CASSQDAGTPNEQFF. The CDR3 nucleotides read TGCGCCAGCAGCCAAGACGCAGGGACTCCCAATGAGCAGTTCTTC.

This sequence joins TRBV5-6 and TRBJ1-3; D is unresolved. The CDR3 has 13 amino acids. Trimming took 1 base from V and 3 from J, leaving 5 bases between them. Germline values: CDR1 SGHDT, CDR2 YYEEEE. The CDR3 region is CASSLPFGNTIYF. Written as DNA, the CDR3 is TGTGCCAGCAGCTTGCCCTTTGGAAACACCATATATTTT.

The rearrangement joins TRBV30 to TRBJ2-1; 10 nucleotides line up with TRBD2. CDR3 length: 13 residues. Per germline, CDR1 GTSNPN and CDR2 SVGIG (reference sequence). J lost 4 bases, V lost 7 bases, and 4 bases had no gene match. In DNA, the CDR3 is TGTGCCTTTGGACTAGCGGAATACAATGAGCAGTTCTTC. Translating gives CAFGLAEYNEQFF.

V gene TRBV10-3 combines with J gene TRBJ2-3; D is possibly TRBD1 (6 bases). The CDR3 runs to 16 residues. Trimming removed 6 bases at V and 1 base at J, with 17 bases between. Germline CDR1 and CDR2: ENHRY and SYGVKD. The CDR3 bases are TGTGCCATCAGCAAAGGACAGCGTAGTGGCACAGATACGCAGTATTTT. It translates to CAISKGQRSGTDTQYF.

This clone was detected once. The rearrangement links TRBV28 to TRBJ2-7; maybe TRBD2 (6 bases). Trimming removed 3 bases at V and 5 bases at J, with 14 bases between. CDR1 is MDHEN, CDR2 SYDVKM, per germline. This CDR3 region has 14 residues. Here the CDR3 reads CASSLGRTQDEQYF. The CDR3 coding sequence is TGTGCCAGCAGTTTGGGGAGGACACAAGACGAGCAGTACTTC.

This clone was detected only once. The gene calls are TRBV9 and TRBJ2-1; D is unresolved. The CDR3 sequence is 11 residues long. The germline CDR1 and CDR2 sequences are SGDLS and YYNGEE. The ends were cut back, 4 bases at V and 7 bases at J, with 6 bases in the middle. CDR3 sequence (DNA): TGTGCCAGCAGCCGCGATAATGAGCAGTTCTTC. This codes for CASSRDNEQFF.

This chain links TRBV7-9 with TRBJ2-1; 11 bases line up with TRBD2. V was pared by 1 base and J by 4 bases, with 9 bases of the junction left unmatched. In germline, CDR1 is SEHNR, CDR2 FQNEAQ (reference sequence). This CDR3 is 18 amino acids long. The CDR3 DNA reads TGTGCCAGCAGCTTAGTAGCGGGAGGGCCCCCAAATTACAATGAGCAGTTCTTC. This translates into CASSLVAGGPPNYNEQFF.

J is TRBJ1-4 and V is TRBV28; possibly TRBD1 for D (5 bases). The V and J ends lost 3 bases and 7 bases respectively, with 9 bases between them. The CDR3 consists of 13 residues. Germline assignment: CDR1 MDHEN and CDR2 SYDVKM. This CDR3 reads CASSFPGVEKLFF. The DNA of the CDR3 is TGTGCCAGCAGTTTTCCGGGGGTTGAAAAACTGTTTTTT.

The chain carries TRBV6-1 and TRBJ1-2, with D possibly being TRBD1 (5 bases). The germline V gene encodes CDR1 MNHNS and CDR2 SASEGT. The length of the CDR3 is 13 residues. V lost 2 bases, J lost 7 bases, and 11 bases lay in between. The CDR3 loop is CASSEWRGSGYTF. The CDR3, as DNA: TGTGCCAGCAGTGAATGGCGGGGGTCTGGCTACACCTTC.

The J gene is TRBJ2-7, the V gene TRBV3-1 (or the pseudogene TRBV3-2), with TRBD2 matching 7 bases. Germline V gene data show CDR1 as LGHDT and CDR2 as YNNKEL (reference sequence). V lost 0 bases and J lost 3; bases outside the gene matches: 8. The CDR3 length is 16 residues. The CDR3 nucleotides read TGTGCCAGCAGCCAAGATCCGCTAGCGGACTACTACGAGCAGTACTTC. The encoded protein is CASSQDPLADYYEQYF.